One sample yielded the 28 T cell receptor beta chains listed below, sequenced in a study of shared clonotypes between healthy human individuals. Naivety among CD8 cells was defined by CD45RO negativity and positive CCR7 selection, thereby excluding terminally differentiated effector memory CD45RA+ cells. Profiling relied on immunoSEQ multiplex PCR, and the TCRdb table lists in-frame clones only, not all of them. The sample yields about 2 million clones, approximately 94% seen once. What was sequenced was naive CD8+ T cells sorted from blood. All receptors derive from a man aged 18 to 35 in good health.

The gene calls are TRBV27 and TRBJ1-5; D is perhaps TRBD1 (5 bases). CDR1 and CDR2 (germline): MNHEY, SMNVEV (reference sequence). This CDR3 region has 13 residues. CDR3 sequence: CGAARGSNQPQHF. CDR3 sequence (DNA): TGTGGAGCAGCGAGGGGTAGCAATCAGCCCCAGCATTTT.

The gene calls are TRBV4-1 and TRBJ1-6; no firm D call. Trimming pared 4 bases from V and 4 bases from J, leaving 11 bases between. Germline V gene data show CDR1 as MGHRA and CDR2 as YSYEKL. CDR3 size: 15 residues. CDR3 protein: CASSPSVSYNSPLHF. The CDR3 DNA follows: TGCGCCAGCAGCCCCTCGGTGAGTTATAATTCACCCCTCCACTTT.

The count of this clone is one. The same CDR3 can be traced to other DNA sequences in this sample. This chain links TRBV27 with TRBJ2-7, with D possibly TRBD1 on 5 matching bases. Trimming removed 8 bases from V and 0 bases from J, with 11 bases in between. Germline assignment: CDR1 MNHEY and CDR2 SMNVEV (reference sequence). CDR3 length: 13 residues. DNA of the CDR3: TGTGCCAGCTCGGACACAGGCTCCTACGAGCAGTACTTC. Amino acid sequence: CASSDTGSYEQYF.

The J gene is TRBJ1-1, the V gene TRBV6-1, with D tentatively TRBD1 (5 bases). Germline CDR1 and CDR2: MNHNS and SASEGT. Trimming pared 2 bases from V and 0 bases from J, leaving 7 bases between. The CDR3 is made up of 14 amino acids. CDR3: CASSETGMNTEAFF. The CDR3 coding sequence is TGTGCCAGCAGTGAAACAGGTATGAACACTGAAGCTTTCTTT.

The rearrangement uses TRBV5-6 and TRBJ2-7, with D hard to call. The germline CDR1 and CDR2 sequences are SGHDT and YYEEEE. This CDR3 contains 16 residues. Trimming took off 4 bases at V and 3 bases at J, with 20 bases between the two ends. The CDR3 DNA reads as TGTGCCAGCAGCCATGAGGAGACGGACCGATACTACGAGCAGTACTTC. It codes for CASSHEETDRYYEQYF.

This sequence joins TRBV29-1 and TRBJ1-4; 11 nucleotides align to TRBD1. Germline values: CDR1 SQVTM, CDR2 ANQGSEA. This CDR3 is 14 amino acids long. V trimming: 3 bases; J trimming: 8 bases; junction bases outside the gene matches: 5. CDR3 in amino acids: CSVDPGQGEEKLFF. The CDR3 region has the DNA TGCAGCGTTGACCCGGGACAGGGGGAGGAAAAACTGTTTTTT.

The chain couples TRBV27 to TRBJ2-5; 9 bases are a match to TRBD1. Germline CDR1 MNHEY, CDR2 SMNVEV (reference sequence). V was pared by 11 bases and J by 4 bases, with 8 bases of the junction left unmatched. This CDR3 is 13 amino acids long. This chain's CDR3 is CAARDRVSETQYF. The CDR3 nucleotides are TGTGCCGCCCGGGACAGGGTGTCAGAGACCCAGTACTTC.

V is TRBV7-9 and J is TRBJ2-2; possibly TRBD1 for D (6 bases). CDR1 SEHNR and CDR2 FQNEAQ come from the germline V gene (reference sequence). Trimming pared 7 bases from V and 3 bases from J, leaving 15 bases between. This CDR3 has 15 amino acids. As DNA, the CDR3 is TGTGCCAGCAACCCGACAGGATCATACACCGGGGAGCTGTTTTTT. It encodes CASNPTGSYTGELFF.

This rearrangement joins TRBV4-3 to TRBJ2-2, with D unresolved. The germline gives CDR1 LGHNA, CDR2 YSLEER. Trimming left V 1 base short and J 5 bases short, with 8 bases between. This CDR3 is 14 amino acids long. CDR3 region: CASSQVQGTGELFF. DNA for the CDR3: TGCGCCAGCAGCCAAGTTCAAGGGACCGGGGAGCTGTTTTTT.

The V and J genes are TRBV13 and TRBJ1-2; the D gene is possibly TRBD1 (6 bases). The V end was cut by 0 bases, the J end by 5 bases, with 10 bases between. The CDR3 covers 14 residues. CDR1 and CDR2 from the germline V gene are PRHDT and FYEKMQ (reference sequence). As DNA, the CDR3 is TGTGCCAGCAGCTTAGGGGGACAAGTGTATGGCTACACCTTC. This encodes CASSLGGQVYGYTF.

This clone was found once. Other DNA variants within this sample encode the same CDR3. CDR3: CASSLESGYEQYF. Here the CDR3 DNA reads TGTGCCAGCAGTTTAGAGTCCGGGTACGAGCAGTACTTC. The chain uses TRBV27 and TRBJ2-7; D gene ambiguous. There are 13 residues in the CDR3. V was trimmed by 2 bases and J by 4 bases, leaving 9 bases between them. Germline CDR1 is MNHEY and CDR2 is SMNVEV (reference sequence).

This clone has only one observation. This sequence joins TRBV7-2 and TRBJ2-7; no definite D call. Trimming removed 7 bases from V and 0 bases from J, with 10 bases in between. The CDR3 loop spans 13 amino acids. Germline CDR1 is SGHTA and CDR2 is FQGNSA. Written as DNA, the CDR3 is TGTGCCAGCACTGTCGGTTACTCCTACGAGCAGTACTTC. It encodes CASTVGYSYEQYF.

The J gene is TRBJ1-1, the V gene TRBV6-5; D is uncertain. Germline V gene data show CDR1 as MNHEY and CDR2 as SVGAGI. The length of the CDR3 is 15 residues. Between the trimmed V and J ends, which lost 5 bases and 0 bases, there was a span of 13 bases. For the CDR3, the DNA is TGTGCCAGCAGTCCGGACCTGGAGATGAACACTGAAGCTTTCTTT. Translating it yields CASSPDLEMNTEAFF.

This CDR3 reads CASRKIPSAETYEQYF. The CDR3 DNA reads TGTGCCAGCAGGAAAATCCCCTCCGCAGAAACCTACGAGCAGTACTTC. This chain links TRBV6-7 with TRBJ2-7; the D is unclear. TRBV6-7 is assigned to the ORF class and has an uncertain function. V lost 6 bases, J lost 2 bases, and 20 bases lay in between. The CDR3 has 16 residues.

The V gene is TRBV5-8, the J gene TRBJ1-1; 7 bases align to TRBD1. Losses at the gene ends were 6 bases for V and 1 base for J; bases not matched to a gene: 9. The CDR3 has 15 amino acids. CDR1 is SGHTS, CDR2 YDEGEE, per germline. CDR3 nucleotide sequence: TGTGCCAGCACGTTATCCGGGACAGCGAACACTGAAGCTTTCTTT. Amino acid sequence: CASTLSGTANTEAFF.

This chain joins TRBV11-1 and TRBJ1-1; no reliable D call. Germline V CDR1 and CDR2: SGHAT, FQDESV (reference sequence). This CDR3 spans 15 amino acids. V was cut by 8 bases and J by 1 base, with 17 bases left in between. Here the CDR3 reads CASGPRGPSNTEAFF. CDR3 sequence (DNA): TGTGCCAGCGGCCCCCGTGGGCCCTCGAACACTGAAGCTTTCTTT.

The chain has TRBV28 and TRBJ1-5; D might be TRBD1 (5 bases). Per germline, CDR1 MDHEN and CDR2 SYDVKM. Trimming left V 5 bases short and J 6 bases short, with 11 bases between. CDR3 size: 13 residues. Here the CDR3 reads CASSMGPSQPQHF. For the CDR3, the DNA is TGTGCCAGCAGTATGGGGCCGAGTCAGCCCCAGCATTTT.

The rearrangement links TRBV7-9 to TRBJ2-1; D is unresolved. Per the germline V gene, CDR1 is SEHNR and CDR2 is FQNEAQ (reference sequence). This CDR3 is built from 15 residues. Trimming left V 4 bases short and J 6 bases short, with 16 bases between. The CDR3 reads CASSSPGGSINEQFF. The CDR3 DNA reads as TGTGCCAGCAGCTCCCCGGGCGGATCGATCAATGAGCAGTTCTTC.

The chain combines TRBV10-2 with TRBJ2-1, with a weak D call TRBD2 (6 bases). V lost 4 bases and J lost 5, with 9 bases in between. Germline CDR1 WSHSY, CDR2 SAAADI. This CDR3 contains 13 residues. The CDR3 here is CASSGGGDNEQFF. CDR3 DNA: TGCGCCAGCAGTGGGGGCGGGGACAATGAGCAGTTCTTC.

The CDR3 spells CASSSAGLNTGELFF. CDR3 bases: TGTGCCAGCAGCTCAGCGGGGTTGAACACCGGGGAGCTGTTTTTT. This chain uses TRBV9 with TRBJ2-2, with TRBD2 matching over 7 bases. In germline, CDR1 is SGDLS, CDR2 YYNGEE. The length of the CDR3 is 15 residues. V lost 4 bases to trimming and J lost 1 base; unmatched junction nucleotides: 4.

This chain joins TRBV11-2 and TRBJ2-7; the D gene is possibly TRBD2 (5 bases). CDR1 and CDR2 from the germline V gene are SGHAT and FQNNGV. The CDR3 has 15 amino acids. The V end was cut by 0 bases, the J end by 0 bases, with 9 bases between. This CDR3 is CASSLDFSVSYEQYF. In DNA form, the CDR3 reads TGTGCCAGCAGCTTAGATTTTAGCGTCTCCTACGAGCAGTACTTC.

The chain recombines TRBV13 with TRBJ2-7; TRBD2 aligns across 8 bases. The V and J ends lost 5 bases and 0 bases, in that order; junction bases with no gene match: 12. The germline gives CDR1 PRHDT, CDR2 FYEKMQ (reference sequence). CDR3 size: 17 residues. DNA for the CDR3: TGTGCCAGCAGCCCCACACATATTAGCGGGGCCTCCTACGAGCAGTACTTC. This gives the protein CASSPTHISGASYEQYF.

This clone was seen once. J is TRBJ2-7 and V is TRBV13; no firm D call. Deletions cut 3 bases from V and 6 bases from J, with 12 bases between. This CDR3 region has 13 residues. Germline lookup yields CDR1 PRHDT and CDR2 FYEKMQ (reference sequence). The CDR3 bases are TGTGCCAGCAGCTTCGGGTTCCCGGGCGAGCAGTACTTC. Its translation is CASSFGFPGEQYF.

The genes are TRBV6-1 and TRBJ1-2; D call uncertain. Deletions cut 1 base from V and 4 bases from J, with 16 bases between. The CDR3 contains 16 residues. The germline V gene encodes CDR1 MNHNS and CDR2 SASEGT. This CDR3 reads CASSEESGGFFYGYTF. The CDR3 coding sequence is TGTGCCAGCAGTGAAGAATCTGGAGGGTTCTTCTATGGCTACACCTTC.

The chain couples TRBV28 to TRBJ2-5, with TRBD1 identical over 8 bases. The CDR3 has 17 residues. Germline V CDR1 and CDR2: MDHEN, SYDVKM. V gave up 1 base and J gave up 4 bases; unmatched junction bases: 11. CDR3 sequence: CASSLSPGQGRGETQYF. In DNA, the CDR3 is TGTGCCAGCAGTTTATCCCCTGGACAGGGACGGGGAGAGACCCAGTACTTC.

V usage is TRBV28 and J usage is TRBJ2-1; D may be TRBD2 (5 bases). Germline V gene sequence: CDR1 MDHEN, CDR2 SYDVKM. The CDR3 length is 15 residues. V shed 5 bases and J shed 0 bases, with 11 bases lying between them. CDR3 sequence (DNA): TGTGCCAGCAGTACTCGAGGGAGCTCCTACAATGAGCAGTTCTTC. Residues: CASSTRGSSYNEQFF. Variable domain in full (rest from reference TRBV28 and TRBJ2-1): DVKVTQSSRYLVKRTGEKVFLECVQDMDHENMFWYRQDPGLGLRLIYFSYDVKMKEKGDIPEGYSVSREKKERFSLILESASTNQTSMYLCASSTRGSSYNEQFFGPGTRLTVL.

The chain couples TRBV7-6 to TRBJ2-7; tentatively, D is TRBD2 (6 bases). This CDR3 is built from 16 residues. In germline, CDR1 is SGHVS, CDR2 FNYEAQ. V lost 3 bases and J 3 bases, leaving 18 bases between the germline ends. This chain's CDR3 is CASSFSSEGVGYEQYF. CDR3 coding DNA: TGTGCCAGCAGCTTCTCCTCGGAGGGAGTGGGCTACGAGCAGTACTTC.

The genes are TRBV28 and TRBJ2-1; D uncertain. The CDR3 has 17 residues. With 3 bases removed from V and 0 bases from J, the gap between germline ends came to 15 bases. From germline, CDR1 is MDHEN and CDR2 SYDVKM. CDR3 bases: TGTGCCAGCAGTTTTCTGTTTGACCCAGACTCCTACAATGAGCAGTTCTTC. Its translation is CASSFLFDPDSYNEQFF.